This T cell receptor (beta chain) is drawn from a study of siplizumab effects on memory and regulatory T cells. The repertoire was sequenced with immunoSEQ multiplex PCR; TCRdb's copy has only in-frame clones and lacks some. Here the sample spans approximately 120,000 clones, about 90% being singletons. Germline assignment: CDR1 SGHDT and CDR2 YYEEEE. The CDR3 has 11 amino acids. V shed 4 bases and J shed 2 bases, with 3 bases lying between them. Sequencing was carried out using Tregs sorted from blood. The chain combines TRBV5-6 with TRBJ1-2, with no clear D. This sequence originates from a human donor in good health. This CDR3 is CASSRNYGYTF. Written as DNA, the CDR3 is TGTGCCAGCAGCCGAAACTATGGCTACACCTTC.